Listed below are T cell receptor beta chains from one sample, sequenced in a study of T cells in Graves' hyperthyroidism and ophthalmopathy. TCRdb passed the multiplex PCR reads through MiXCR, listing each CDR3 protein once. Counted here are over 700,000 distinct CDR3 sequences, around 20% occurring once; the ten biggest clones make up approximately 16%. The sequenced material came from blood. These receptors all come from a woman in her 50s with Graves' hyperthyroidism that later progressed to Graves' ophthalmopathy. The CDR3 runs from the conserved cysteine through the conserved F or W. The order of the fields is D gene, J gene, V gene, clone size, CDR3 DNA, CDR3 protein. D genes are given only for firm matches. Some rows mark clone size as missing; the rest say once, few, many or name a class of expanded clone.

>.|TRBJ2-7|TRBV6-1|.
TGTGCCAACCCCGGGCAGGGGTTATACGAGCAGTACTTC
CANPGQGLYEQYF
>.|TRBJ1-2|TRBV4-1|.
TGCGCCAGCAGCCCTTCCCCTAGGGGAGAGAACTATGGCTACACCTTC
CASSPSPRGENYGYTF
>.|TRBJ1-5|TRBV30|many
TGTGCCTGGAGTCCCCGTGGGCAGCAGCCCCAGCATTTT
CAWSPRGQQPQHF
>TRBD1|TRBJ1-1|TRBV20-1|.
TGCAGTGCTAGAGTCAGGGGGGAGCTGAGCGGGGAAGCTTTCTTT
CSARVRGELSGEAFF
>.|TRBJ2-7|TRBV5-1|many
TGCGCCAGCAGCATCGGGACTCTCTACGAGCAGTACTTC
CASSIGTLYEQYF
>.|TRBJ2-1|TRBV5-1|many
TGCGCCAGCAGCTTGGCGCGGGCTGCCAGGGTGAACTACAATGAGCAGTTCTTC
CASSLARAARVNYNEQFF
>TRBD1|TRBJ1-1|TRBV14|many
TGTGCCAGCAGCCCTTTGACAGGGGATAACGCTGAAGCTTTCTTT
CASSPLTGDNAEAFF
>.|TRBJ2-2|TRBV3-1|many
TGTGCCAGCAGCCAACGGAGGGAGACCGGGGAGCTGTTTTTT
CASSQRRETGELFF
>.|TRBJ1-1|TRBV5-1|.
TGCGCCAGCAGCAAAGGAGGAGCGAACACTGAAGCTTTCTTT
CASSKGGANTEAFF
>.|TRBJ1-1|TRBV7-9|few
TGTGCCAGCAGCTTAGCGCGGCCAGGGTTAGGTTCTTTCTTT
CASSLARPGLGSFF
>.|TRBJ2-2|TRBV5-1|few
TGCGCCAGCAGCTTCTTAGGGGGCACCGGGGAGCTGTTTTTT
CASSFLGGTGELFF
>.|TRBJ2-7|TRBV11-2|.
TGTGCCAACAGTCCAGGACGGGTGCCGTACTTC
CANSPGRVPYF
>.|TRBJ1-5|TRBV2|many
TGTGCCAGCAGTGCCGAGCAGGGCAATCAGCCCCAGCATTTT
CASSAEQGNQPQHF
>.|TRBJ2-7|TRBV9|.
TGTGCCAGCAGCCCCAGTTTGAGGGCTTACGAGCAGTACTTC
CASSPSLRAYEQYF
>.|TRBJ2-7|TRBV2|many
TGTGCCAGCAGTGAGTCCGGGACCTACGAGCAGTACTTC
CASSESGTYEQYF
>.|TRBJ1-5|TRBV6-1|many
TGTGCCAGCAGTGGGGCTAGTAATCAGCCCCAGCATTTT
CASSGASNQPQHF
>.|TRBJ2-1|TRBV6-1|.
TGTGCCAGCAGTGAAGGGAAAGGGCTGTACAATGAGCAGTTCTTC
CASSEGKGLYNEQFF